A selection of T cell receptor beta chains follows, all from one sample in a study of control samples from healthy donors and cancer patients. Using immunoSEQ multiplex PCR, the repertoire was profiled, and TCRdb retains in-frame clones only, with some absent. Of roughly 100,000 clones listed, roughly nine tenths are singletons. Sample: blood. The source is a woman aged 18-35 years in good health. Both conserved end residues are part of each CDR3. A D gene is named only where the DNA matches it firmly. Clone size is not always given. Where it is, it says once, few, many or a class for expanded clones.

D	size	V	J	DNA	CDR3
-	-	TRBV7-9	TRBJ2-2	TGTGCCAGCAGCCGACGAGGGTCCGGGGAGCTGTTTTTT	CASSRRGSGELFF
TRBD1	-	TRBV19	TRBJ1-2	TGTGCCAGTACCCCGGGACAGGTCTATGGCTACACCTTC	CASTPGQVYGYTF
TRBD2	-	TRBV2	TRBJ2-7	TGTGCCAGCACCGGGGGGGCCTACGAGCAGTACTTC	CASTGGAYEQYF
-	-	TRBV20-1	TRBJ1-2	TGCAGTGCTAGTTCGGGGGATGGCTACACCTTC	CSASSGDGYTF
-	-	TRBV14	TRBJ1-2	TGTGCCAGCAGCCAAGAGGCGGAGGACTATGGCTACACCTTC	CASSQEAEDYGYTF
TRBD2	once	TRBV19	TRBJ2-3	TGTGCCAGTGGTTCGATCGGGGGGGATACAGATACGCAGTATTTT	CASGSIGGDTDTQYF
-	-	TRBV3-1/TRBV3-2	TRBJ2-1	TGTGCCAGCAGCCAAGATTGGACGCAGAACAATGAGCAGTTCTTC	CASSQDWTQNNEQFF
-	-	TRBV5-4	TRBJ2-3	TGTGCCAGCAGCACCCCTTTGGGAGATACGCAGTATTTT	CASSTPLGDTQYF
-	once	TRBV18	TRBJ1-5	TGTGCCAGCTCACTGACCGGGAGCAATCAGCCCCAGCATTTT	CASSLTGSNQPQHF
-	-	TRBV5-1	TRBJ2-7	TGCGCCAGCAGCTTAACGGTGAGCTACGAGCAGTACTTC	CASSLTVSYEQYF
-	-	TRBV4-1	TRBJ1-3	TGCGCCAGCAGCAGCGTCTCTGGAAACACCATATATTTT	CASSSVSGNTIYF
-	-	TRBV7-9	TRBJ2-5	TGTGCCAGCAGCTTAAGCGGAGAGACCCAGTACTTC	CASSLSGETQYF
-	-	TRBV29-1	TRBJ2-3	TGCAGCCACTCCCCGAGCACAGATACGCAGTATTTT	CSHSPSTDTQYF
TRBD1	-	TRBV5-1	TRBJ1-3	TGCGCCAGCTCGGGACAGGCGACAGCTGGAAACACCATATATTTT	CASSGQATAGNTIYF
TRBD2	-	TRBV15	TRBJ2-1	TGTGCCACCAGCAGAGATCAGGGGACTAGCGTAATCTCCTACAATGAGCAGTTCTTC	CATSRDQGTSVISYNEQFF
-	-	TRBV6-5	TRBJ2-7	TGTGCCAGCAGTTACGTGGAGGGAACCTACGAGCAGTACTTC	CASSYVEGTYEQYF
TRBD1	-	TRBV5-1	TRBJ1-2	TGCGCCAGCAGCCAAGAGGGACAGAGCTATGGCTACACCTTC	CASSQEGQSYGYTF
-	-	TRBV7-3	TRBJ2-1	TGTGCCAGCAGCTTAAATAATAATCGTAATGAGCAGTTCTTC	CASSLNNNRNEQFF
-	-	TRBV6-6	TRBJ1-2	TGTGCCAGCAGTTATGCCGCCGGGAAGGCCCATGGCTACACCTTC	CASSYAAGKAHGYTF
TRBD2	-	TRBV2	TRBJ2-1	TGTGCCAGCCCCACAAAGCCGGGACTAGGGGAGGTGGATGAGCAGTTCTTC	CASPTKPGLGEVDEQFF
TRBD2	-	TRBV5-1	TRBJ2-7	TGCGCCAGCAGCTTGGGGGGCGGGAGTACCTACGAGCAGTACTTC	CASSLGGGSTYEQYF
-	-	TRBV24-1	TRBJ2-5	TGTGCCACCAGCTTCGGCGGGCAGTTCGAAGAGACCCAGTACTTC	CATSFGGQFEETQYF
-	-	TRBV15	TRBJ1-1	TGTGCCACCAGCAGAGGTATAGATCACACTGAAGCTTTCTTT	CATSRGIDHTEAFF
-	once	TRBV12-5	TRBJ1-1	TGTGCTAGTGGTTTGCGAGGGTGGCCTGAAGCTTTCTTT	CASGLRGWPEAFF
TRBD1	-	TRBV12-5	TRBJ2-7	TGTGCTAGTGGTTTGGTACGGTCCGAACCAGGGGGCATCGCCTACGAGCAGTACTTC	CASGLVRSEPGGIAYEQYF
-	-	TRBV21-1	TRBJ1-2	TGTGCCAGCAGCAATTTCTCCTGCGGCTACACCTTC	CASSNFSCGYTF
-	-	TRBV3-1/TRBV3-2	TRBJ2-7	TGTGCCAGCAGCCCCACCTGGGGCCGCTCCTACGAGCAGTACTTC	CASSPTWGRSYEQYF
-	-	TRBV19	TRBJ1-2	TGTGGCTCCAAGGGGCTCGCCTATGGCTACACCTTC	CGSKGLAYGYTF
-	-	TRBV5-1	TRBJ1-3	TGCGCCAGCAGCTTGGAAGGGGGCTCTGGAAACACCATATATTTT	CASSLEGGSGNTIYF
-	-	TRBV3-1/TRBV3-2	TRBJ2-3	TGTGCCAGCAGCCAAGAGCACAGCTTCACAGATACGCAGTATTTT	CASSQEHSFTDTQYF
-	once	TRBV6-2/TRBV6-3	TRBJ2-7	TGTGCCAGTAGCGGGACAGAGCCCTACGAGCAGTACTTC	CASSGTEPYEQYF
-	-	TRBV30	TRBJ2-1	TGTGCCTGGCAAGACAATGAGCAGTTCTTC	CAWQDNEQFF
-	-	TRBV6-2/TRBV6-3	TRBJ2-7	TGTGCCAGCAGCCCCAGACAGGTTGTCGAGCAGTACTTC	CASSPRQVVEQYF
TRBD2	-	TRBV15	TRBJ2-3	TGTGCCACCAGCAGGGAACTAGCGGGAGTCGGAGATACGCAGTATTTT	CATSRELAGVGDTQYF
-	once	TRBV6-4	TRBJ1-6	TGTGCCAGCAGTGCGACCCCAGAAGATTCACCCCTCCACTTT	CASSATPEDSPLHF
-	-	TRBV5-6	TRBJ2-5	TGTGCCAGCAGCTTAGGGCACCTACAAGAGACCCAGTACTTC	CASSLGHLQETQYF